This T cell receptor beta chain is from a study of Ad26.COV2.S vaccination and SARS-CoV-2 variants. Treatment denoted: some 19 received Ad26.COV2.S at low or high dose, single or two shots; roughly five received placebo; per-sample allocation not given. Vaccine and placebo recipients were sampled on day 63 after the first injection. TCRdb's copy holds only in-frame clones and misses some; the assay was immunoSEQ multiplex PCR. The sample lists 350,000 to 550,000 clones, roughly 89% occurring once. The junction had 2 bases not matched to a gene; V was cut back by 2 bases and J by 7 bases. The germline gives CDR1 LNHDA, CDR2 SQIVND (reference sequence). The CDR3 contains 13 residues.

Sequenced material: peripheral blood, taken in a trial of Ad26.COV2.S vaccine versus placebo. The chain recombines TRBV19 with TRBJ1-2, with TRBD1 identical over 9 bases. The source is a person between 18 and 59 years old who received the Ad26.COV2.S COVID-19 vaccine or a placebo. The CDR3 protein is CASSITGGFGYTF. In DNA form, the CDR3 reads TGTGCCAGTAGTATAACAGGGGGCTTTGGCTACACCTTC.